This TCR beta chain was found in a study of tumor-infiltrating lymphocytes in localized non-small cell lung cancer. Whole-study context: Several tumor histologies, both smoking statuses, and some post-neoadjuvant chemotherapy samples were included.

The CDR3 totals 14 residues. Germline V gives CDR1 SGHRS, CDR2 YFSETQ. With V trimmed by 5 bases and J by 2 bases, 6 bases remained unmatched. Assay: immunoSEQ multiplex PCR; the TCRdb copy retains only in-frame clones and omits some. This repertoire shows roughly 24,000 clones, 50% to 80% found once; its top ten account for roughly 5%. A word on this clone: Antigen: not known.

Whole-study findings and limits: Not all patients were TCR sequenced, owing to tissue quantity.

This chain connects TRBV5-1 to TRBJ2-7, with 8 bases that match TRBD2. The sequenced material came from lung tumor tissue. This TCR was recovered from a human donor with non-small cell lung cancer. For the CDR3, the DNA is TGCGCCAGCAGTTTGCGGGGGGCGGCCTACGAGCAGTACTTC. This encodes CASSLRGAAYEQYF.